This paragraph covers one T cell receptor beta chain sequence. Antigen: not known. Repertoires were generated with immunoSEQ multiplex PCR, while TCRdb's copy carries only in-frame clones and drops some. The sample holds 20,000 or so clones, 40% to 55% seen once. From germline, CDR1 is SGHRS and CDR2 YFSETQ. This CDR3 is 13 amino acids long. The germline V and J ends were trimmed by 0 bases and 6 bases, with 9 bases remaining between them. The sample's treatment: 15 Gy SBRT to primary tumor, nephrectomy 4 weeks later. The data originate from a study of radiation and T cells in renal cell carcinoma. General study results and limits: Without pretreatment biopsies, baseline tumor clonotype presence was undetermined. Compared with controls, irradiated tumors showed greater TCR clonality. From baseline, blood top tumor clonotypes peaked at 2 weeks post-radiation.

V usage is TRBV5-1 and J usage is TRBJ1-2, with unresolved D. Sequencing was performed on tumor tissue, taken from a patient whose treatment included radiotherapy and nephrectomy. The source of this sequence is a woman aged 45-65 years with renal cell carcinoma. The CDR3: CASSLDSQDGYTF. The DNA for the CDR3 is TGCGCCAGCAGCTTGGACAGTCAAGATGGCTACACCTTC.